This T cell receptor (beta chain) is from a study of CD8+CD57+ T cells in acquired aplastic anemia. In the case of this clonotype: It may be a read error: a sequence one base away is much more abundant. Likely a read error: the CDR3 ends without its conserved phenylalanine or tryptophan.

V dropped 1 base and J dropped 4; count of bases not matched to a gene: 3. Per the germline V gene, CDR1 is SNHLY and CDR2 is FYNNEI. The CDR3 sequence is 14 residues long. All patients picked for sequencing had shown, by flow cytometry, an expansion of CD8+CD57+ cells. Blood came from patients not yet given any therapy. TCR beta VDJ combinations and CDR3 sequences were profiled from genomic DNA. TCRdb re-called the reads through MiXCR, storing one row per CDR3 protein. The table has about 470,000 distinct CDR3 sequences, more than 25% seen once. This sequence joins TRBV2 and TRBJ2-7; 8 positions agree with TRBD2. The TCR was taken from a human donor with aplastic anemia. Sequenced input: sorted CD4+, CD8+, or CD8+CD57+ T cells (not recorded which) from PBMCs. Here the CDR3 DNA reads TGTGCCAGCAGTGAAGGTAGCGGGGCTTACGAGCAGTACTCC. It translates to CASSEGSGAYEQYS.